The entry below gives a single TCR beta chain sequence along with its context. This sample was taken from a study of blood T cell repertoires in COVID-19. In the source study's methods: Reference gene primer amplification gave estimated nucleated cell counts. The repertoire was sequenced with immunoSEQ multiplex PCR; TCRdb's copy has only in-frame clones and lacks some. The V and J calls and clone size come from that table; D and trimming were worked out from the DNA. The repertoire holds 110,000 to 150,000 clones, with about four fifths as singletons. Residents of around 24 US areas, aged about 18 to 95 years, made up the participants. Each participant's cohort was designated according to participant-reported clinical history. Before they entered the study, exposed participants had met a COVID-19 case within 2 weeks. This receptor was taken from a woman aged 18-29 years who had been exposed to COVID-19. The material sequenced was PBMCs or T cells enriched from blood (not recorded which).

CDR3: CASSQIGTGVGYTF. The CDR3 DNA sequence: TGCGCCAGCAGCCAGATAGGGACAGGGGTGGGCTACACCTTC. This chain links TRBV4-1 with TRBJ1-2; 10 nucleotides match TRBD1. The CDR3 length is 14 residues. Trimming took 3 bases from V and 8 from J; bases not matched to a gene: 6. CDR1 is MGHRA and CDR2 is YSYEKL in the germline V gene.